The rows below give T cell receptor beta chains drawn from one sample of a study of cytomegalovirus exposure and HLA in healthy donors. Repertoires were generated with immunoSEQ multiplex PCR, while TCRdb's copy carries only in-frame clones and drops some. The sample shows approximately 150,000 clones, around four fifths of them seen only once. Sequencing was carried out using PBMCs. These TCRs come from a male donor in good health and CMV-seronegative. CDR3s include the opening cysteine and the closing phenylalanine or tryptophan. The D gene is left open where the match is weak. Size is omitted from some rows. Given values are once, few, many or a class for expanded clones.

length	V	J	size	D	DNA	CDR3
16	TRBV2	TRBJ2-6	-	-	TGTGCCAGCAGTGCAGGGTTCTCGTCTGGGGCCAACGTCCTGACTTTC	CASSAGFSSGANVLTF
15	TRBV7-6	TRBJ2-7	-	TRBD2	TGTGCCAGCAGCCCAGGGGCTAGCGGGAGCAACGAGCAGTACTTC	CASSPGASGSNEQYF
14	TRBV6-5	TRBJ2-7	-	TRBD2	TGTGCCAGCTCCGGCCTAGCGGGGGGCCACGAGCAGTACTTC	CASSGLAGGHEQYF
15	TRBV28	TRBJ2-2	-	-	TGTGCCAGCAGAAAAAGACAGACCAACACCGGGGAGCTGTTTTTT	CASRKRQTNTGELFF
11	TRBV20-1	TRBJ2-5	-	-	TGCAGAATTCCTGGGAGGGAGACCCAGTACTTC	CRIPGRETQYF
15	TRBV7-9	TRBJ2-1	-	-	TGTGCCAGCAGCTTAGCCCTGAGCTCCTACAATGAGCAGTTCTTC	CASSLALSSYNEQFF
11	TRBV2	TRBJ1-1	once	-	TGTGCCAGCAGGCCCTCAGTTGAAGCTTTCTTT	CASRPSVEAFF
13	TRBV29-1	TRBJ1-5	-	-	TGCAGCGTTGCGTGGGGGGTAGGGCAGCCCCAGCATTTT	CSVAWGVGQPQHF
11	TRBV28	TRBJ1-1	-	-	TGTGCCAGCAGCGAGCGGACTGAAGCTTTCTTT	CASSERTEAFF
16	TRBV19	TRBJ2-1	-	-	TGTGCCAGTAGTATAGACGGCGGAAGCTCCTACAATGAGCAGTTCTTC	CASSIDGGSSYNEQFF
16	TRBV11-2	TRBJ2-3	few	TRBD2	TGTGCCAGCAGCTTAGACGGACTAGCGGCCACAGATACGCAGTATTTT	CASSLDGLAATDTQYF
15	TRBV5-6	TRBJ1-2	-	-	TGTGCCAGCAGCTTGGTTCCGGGAGGGGGACGCGGCTACACCTTC	CASSLVPGGGRGYTF
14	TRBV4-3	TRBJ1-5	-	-	TGCGCCAGCAGCCTGGGGAGTGTAGGGCAGCCCCAGCATTTT	CASSLGSVGQPQHF
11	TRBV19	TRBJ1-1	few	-	TGTGCCAGTATCCGGGATACTGAAGCTTTCTTT	CASIRDTEAFF
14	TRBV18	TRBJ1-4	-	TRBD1	TGTGCCAGCTCACCCGGCAGGGGGAATGAAAAACTGTTTTTT	CASSPGRGNEKLFF
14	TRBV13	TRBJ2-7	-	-	TGTGCCAGCACCATTCGGACGGGGGCCTACGAGCAGTACTTC	CASTIRTGAYEQYF
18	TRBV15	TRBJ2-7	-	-	TGTGCCACCAGCAGCCAGCTCTCTTACTACACCCTCCCGGGAGAGCAGTACTTC	CATSSQLSYYTLPGEQYF
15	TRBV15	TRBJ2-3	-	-	TGTGCCACCAGAGAGTTTCAGGGGGGTACAGATACGCAGTATTTT	CATREFQGGTDTQYF
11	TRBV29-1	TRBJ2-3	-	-	TGCAGCGCCCTGGCCGCAGATACGCAGTATTTT	CSALAADTQYF
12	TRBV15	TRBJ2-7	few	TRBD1	TGTGCCACCAGCATACAGGGGAACGAGCAGTACTTC	CATSIQGNEQYF
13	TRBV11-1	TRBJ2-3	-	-	TGTGCCAGCAGCCGGTACGGGACAGATACGCAGTATTTT	CASSRYGTDTQYF
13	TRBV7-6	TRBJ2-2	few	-	TGTGCCAGCAGCATACTGAACACCGGGGAGCTGTTTTTT	CASSILNTGELFF
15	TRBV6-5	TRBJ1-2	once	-	TGTGCCAGCAGTTACGGCCAGGGGCGAACCACTGGCTACACCTTC	CASSYGQGRTTGYTF
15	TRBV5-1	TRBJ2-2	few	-	TGCGCCAGCAGCTCGGACATTTACGACACCGGGGAGCTGTTTTTT	CASSSDIYDTGELFF
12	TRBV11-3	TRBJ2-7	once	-	TGTGCCAGCAGCTTAGACGGGTACGAGCAGTACTTC	CASSLDGYEQYF
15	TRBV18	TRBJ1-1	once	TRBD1	TGTGCCAGCTCCCTTCGGGACAGTCTGAACACTGAAGCTTTCTTT	CASSLRDSLNTEAFF
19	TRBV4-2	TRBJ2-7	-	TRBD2	TGTGCCAGCAGCCAAGGGGCCCAAGCGGGGGTACCCCCATCCTACGAGCAGTACTTC	CASSQGAQAGVPPSYEQYF
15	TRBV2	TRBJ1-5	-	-	TGTGCCAGCAGCGGCCAGGGGAATAGCAATCAGCCCCAGCATTTT	CASSGQGNSNQPQHF
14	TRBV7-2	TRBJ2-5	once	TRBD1	TGTGCCAGCAGCTTAGACAGGGGGCTTGAGACCCAGTACTTC	CASSLDRGLETQYF
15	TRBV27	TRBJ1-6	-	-	TGTGCCAGCAGTTTCGGGGGGGCGAATAATTCACCCCTCCACTTT	CASSFGGANNSPLHF
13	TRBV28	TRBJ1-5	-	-	TGTGCCAGCAGAGGACTGTTTGCTCAGCCCCAGCATTTT	CASRGLFAQPQHF
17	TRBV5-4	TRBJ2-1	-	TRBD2	TGTGCCAGCAGCTTGGTTGGCCTAGCGGGAGTTAACAATGAGCAGTTCTTC	CASSLVGLAGVNNEQFF
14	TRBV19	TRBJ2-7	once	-	TGTGCCAGTAACAGCGGCGGCGGGGGCAACGAGCAGTACTTC	CASNSGGGGNEQYF
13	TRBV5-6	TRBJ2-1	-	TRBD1	TGTGCCAGCAGCTTAACAGGGGTCGATGAGCAGTTCTTC	CASSLTGVDEQFF
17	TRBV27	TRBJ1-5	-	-	TGTGCCAGCAGTTTCTCGTCGGGGGGAATAGGCAATCAGCCCCAGCATTTT	CASSFSSGGIGNQPQHF
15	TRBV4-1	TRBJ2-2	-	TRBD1	TGCGCCAGCAGCCAAGTTACAGGGGACACCGGGGAGCTGTTTTTT	CASSQVTGDTGELFF
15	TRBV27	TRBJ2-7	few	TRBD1	TGTGCCAGCAGAAGAACAGGGGATAGCTCCTACGAGCAGTACTTC	CASRRTGDSSYEQYF
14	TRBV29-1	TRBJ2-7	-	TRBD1	TGCAGCGTCCTGGAACGGACAGGGGGTGGTGAGCAGTACTTC	CSVLERTGGGEQYF
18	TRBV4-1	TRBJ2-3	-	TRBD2	TGCGCCAGCAGCCAAGAAGACGGCGGACTAGCGGATACAGATACGCAGTATTTT	CASSQEDGGLADTDTQYF
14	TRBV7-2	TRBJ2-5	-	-	TGTGCCAGCAGCTTGTACGGGAGCCAAGAGACCCAGTACTTC	CASSLYGSQETQYF
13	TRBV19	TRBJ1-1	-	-	TGTGCCAGCGGAACAGGGATGAACACTGAAGCTTTCTTT	CASGTGMNTEAFF
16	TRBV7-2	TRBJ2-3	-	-	TGTGCCAGCAGCTTTGAGAGCGGCCTTTCCCAAAATACGCAGTATTTT	CASSFESGLSQNTQYF
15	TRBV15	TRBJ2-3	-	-	TGTGCCACCAGCAGAGAGGCTCTGAAGGGGAATACGCAGTATTTT	CATSREALKGNTQYF
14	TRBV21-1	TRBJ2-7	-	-	TGTGCCAGCAGCAAAGGGCAGGTGGCCTACGAGCAGTACTTC	CASSKGQVAYEQYF
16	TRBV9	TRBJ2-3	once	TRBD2	TGTGCCAGCGGCGTATACGGCGGGGGGGCGACAGATACGCAGTATTTT	CASGVYGGGATDTQYF
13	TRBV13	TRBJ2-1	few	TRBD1	TGTGCCAGCGGCAGGGGGCGCGGTGGTGAGCAGTTCTTC	CASGRGRGGEQFF
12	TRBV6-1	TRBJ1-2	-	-	TGTGCCAGCAGTGAACTAATCTATGGCTACACCTTC	CASSELIYGYTF
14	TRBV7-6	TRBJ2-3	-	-	TGTGCCAGCAGCACCCGGACTAGCACAGATACGCAGTATTTT	CASSTRTSTDTQYF
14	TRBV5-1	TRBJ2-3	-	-	TGCGCCAGCAGCTTGGGGCCTAGCACAGATACGCAGTATTTT	CASSLGPSTDTQYF
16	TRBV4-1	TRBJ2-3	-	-	TGCGCCAGCAGCGGGCAACCGGACTCGAGCACAGATACGCAGTATTTT	CASSGQPDSSTDTQYF
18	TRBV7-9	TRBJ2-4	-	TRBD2	TGTGCCAGCAGCGCCCGGACTAGCGGGAGTTGGGCCAAAAACATTCAGTACTTC	CASSARTSGSWAKNIQYF
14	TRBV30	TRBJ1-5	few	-	TGTGCCTGGAGTGTACAGGGTGGTGGTCAGCCCCAGCATTTT	CAWSVQGGGQPQHF
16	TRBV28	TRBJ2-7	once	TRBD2	TGTGCCAGCAGTTTAAGCCTAGCGGGTTTAACCTACGAACAGTACTTC	CASSLSLAGLTYEQYF
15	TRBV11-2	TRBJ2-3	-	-	TGTGCCAGCAGCTCCGGGGTTAGCGGCACAGATACGCAGTATTTT	CASSSGVSGTDTQYF
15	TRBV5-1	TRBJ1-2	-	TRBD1	TGCGCCAGCAGCTTGGACGGGACAGCTAACTATGGCTACACCTTC	CASSLDGTANYGYTF
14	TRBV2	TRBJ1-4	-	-	TGTGCCAGCAGTTCCGGGACTTCTCTCGAAAAACTGTTTTTT	CASSSGTSLEKLFF